A selection of T cell receptor beta chains follows, all from one sample in a study of early T cells in non-severe SARS-CoV-2 infection. One entry per CDR3 protein, called by TCRdb with MiXCR from the 5' RACE reads. The sample yields around 70,000 distinct CDR3 sequences, about 9% seen once. Material: whole blood, obtained at baseline. The receptors stem from an adult who was a healthcare worker with PCR-confirmed SARS-CoV-2 infection or an uninfected control (not recorded which). The CDR3 runs from the conserved cysteine through the conserved F or W. A D gene is named only where the DNA matches it firmly. A clone size is listed for some rows: how often the clone was seen (once, few, many), or a class if it is expanded.

v_gene,abundance,j_gene,d_gene,CDR3aa,CDR3nt
TRBV6-2/TRBV6-3,many,TRBJ2-3,NA,CASSYSRGIADTQYF,TGTGCCAGCAGTTACTCAAGGGGGATCGCAGATACGCAGTATTTT
TRBV6-5,many,TRBJ2-7,NA,CASSYLSLGEQYF,TGTGCCAGCAGTTACTTGAGCCTGGGCGAGCAGTACTTC
TRBV20-1,NA,TRBJ2-1,NA,CSARTELGFLANEQFF,TGCAGTGCCCGGACAGAACTAGGCTTTCTGGCTAATGAGCAGTTCTTC
TRBV6-1,few,TRBJ2-1,NA,CASSPDSFGEQFF,TGTGCCAGCAGTCCGGACTCGTTCGGGGAGCAGTTCTTC
TRBV19,few,TRBJ1-5,NA,CASSPGTNQPQHF,TGTGCCAGTAGTCCGGGGACCAATCAGCCCCAGCATTTT
TRBV29-1,few,TRBJ2-1,NA,CSVGRGGVNEQFF,TGCAGCGTTGGGCGTGGCGGAGTCAATGAGCAGTTCTTC
TRBV29-1,many,TRBJ2-1,TRBD1,CSKQGAGNEQFF,TGCAGTAAACAGGGGGCAGGTAATGAGCAGTTCTTC
TRBV25-1,NA,TRBJ1-4,NA,CASSESLGDTEKLFF,TGTGCCAGCAGTGAATCTTTGGGGGATACTGAAAAACTGTTTTTT
TRBV10-3,few,TRBJ2-3,TRBD1,CAISDGTGGLDTQYF,TGTGCCATCAGTGATGGGACAGGGGGCTTAGATACGCAGTATTTT
TRBV10-3,many,TRBJ2-3,NA,CAIRPGQHTDTQYF,TGTGCCATCAGGCCGGGACAACACACAGATACGCAGTATTTT
TRBV28,few,TRBJ1-2,NA,CASSPSTNYGYTF,TGTGCCAGCAGTCCATCAACTAACTATGGCTACACCTTC
TRBV7-2,NA,TRBJ2-1,TRBD2,CASSSAGRDHNEQFF,TGTGCCAGCAGCTCAGCGGGGAGGGACCACAATGAGCAGTTCTTC
TRBV5-5,few,TRBJ1-1,TRBD1,CASSWNDRGFTEAFF,TGTGCCAGCAGCTGGAACGACAGGGGGTTTACTGAAGCTTTCTTT
TRBV10-3,few,TRBJ2-5,NA,CAISDGRETQYF,TGTGCCATCAGTGATGGGCGAGAGACCCAGTACTTC
TRBV20-1,many,TRBJ2-7,TRBD2,CSASGRAGEQYF,TGCAGTGCTAGCGGGAGGGCCGGGGAGCAGTACTTC
TRBV7-2,NA,TRBJ1-1,NA,CASSLAGRDLTEAFF,TGTGCCAGCAGCTTAGCCGGCAGGGACCTCACTGAAGCTTTCTTT
TRBV20-1,many,TRBJ1-5,NA,CSAREASLQPQHF,TGCAGTGCTAGAGAGGCCAGTCTTCAGCCCCAGCATTTT
TRBV4-1,NA,TRBJ2-7,NA,CASSLTTDDYEQYF,TGCGCCAGCAGCCTGACTACGGACGACTACGAGCAGTACTTC
TRBV2,NA,TRBJ2-4,TRBD2,CASSEITSGRASFKNIQYF,TGTGCCAGCAGTGAAATTACTAGCGGGAGGGCCTCCTTCAAAAACATTCAGTACTTC
TRBV5-5,many,TRBJ1-2,NA,CASSLAQGIYGYTF,TGTGCCAGCAGCTTGGCCCAGGGTATCTATGGCTACACCTTC
TRBV6-2/TRBV6-3,NA,TRBJ2-7,NA,CASSPYYEQYF,TGTGCCAGCAGTCCATACTACGAGCAGTACTTC
TRBV20-1,many,TRBJ2-7,NA,CSASEPKPIEDEQYF,TGCAGTGCCTCAGAACCGAAACCGATTGAGGACGAGCAGTACTTC
TRBV7-9,few,TRBJ1-5,NA,CASSLARGSGNQPQHF,TGTGCCAGCAGCTTAGCGCGAGGGAGTGGCAATCAGCCCCAGCATTTT
TRBV5-1,many,TRBJ2-1,NA,CASSLTPLEYNEQLF,TGCGCCAGCAGCTTGACCCCACTGGAGTACAATGAGCAGCTCTTC
TRBV4-3,many,TRBJ1-6,TRBD1,CASSQRWGQGGSPLHF,TGCGCCAGCAGCCAAAGATGGGGACAGGGCGGTTCACCCCTCCACTTT
TRBV7-8,many,TRBJ2-1,NA,CASSLAVEQFF,TGTGCCAGCAGCTTAGCGGTTGAGCAGTTCTTC
TRBV7-9,few,TRBJ2-3,NA,CASSPSGQGSSDTQYF,TGTGCCAGCAGCCCGTCGGGGCAGGGGTCTTCAGATACGCAGTATTTT
TRBV20-1,NA,TRBJ1-1,TRBD1,CSARGDSQRTEAFF,TGCAGTGCTAGAGGGGACAGTCAAAGGACTGAAGCTTTCTTT
TRBV10-3,many,TRBJ2-1,NA,CAISDTKQGNRPYNEQFF,TGTGCCATCAGTGATACGAAACAGGGTAATCGACCCTACAATGAGCAGTTCTTC
TRBV27,NA,TRBJ2-4,TRBD2,CASSPRLAAKNIQYF,TGTGCCAGCAGTCCCCGACTAGCGGCCAAAAACATTCAGTACTTC
TRBV28,many,TRBJ2-7,TRBD2,CASRGGTSGIYEQYF,TGTGCCAGCAGGGGGGGGACTAGTGGTATTTACGAGCAGTACTTC
TRBV7-9,NA,TRBJ2-1,TRBD2,CASSFASGSVNEQFF,TGTGCCAGCAGCTTCGCTAGCGGGAGTGTCAATGAGCAGTTCTTC
TRBV20-1,NA,TRBJ2-3,NA,CSAIPLGRSKDTQYF,TGCAGTGCCATCCCGCTTGGACGGTCGAAGGATACGCAGTATTTT
TRBV5-1,NA,TRBJ1-1,NA,CASSSGRGGNTEAFF,TGCGCCAGCAGCTCCGGGAGAGGAGGGAACACTGAAGCTTTCTTT
TRBV27,few,TRBJ2-7,NA,CASSHSRAGAIGKLYEQYF,TGTGCCAGCAGTCACTCCCGAGCAGGAGCCATAGGAAAACTCTACGAGCAGTACTTC
TRBV28,NA,TRBJ1-2,NA,CATMTMVGNYGYTF,TGTGCCACCATGACTATGGTTGGTAACTATGGCTACACCTTC
TRBV7-3,many,TRBJ2-1,NA,CASSPDGRARDEQFF,TGTGCCAGCAGCCCTGATGGGAGAGCTAGAGATGAGCAGTTCTTC
TRBV7-2,many,TRBJ2-1,NA,CASSLDGRDQFF,TGTGCCAGCAGCTTGGACGGACGGGATCAGTTCTTC
TRBV11-3,many,TRBJ2-1,TRBD2,CASSLGGGGLEQFF,TGTGCCAGCAGCTTAGGGGGGGGAGGCCTGGAGCAGTTCTTC
TRBV7-2,NA,TRBJ1-2,NA,CASSLVVSGNYGYTF,TGTGCCAGCAGCTTAGTCGTTAGCGGGAACTATGGCTACACCTTC
TRBV7-9,many,TRBJ1-4,NA,CASSLDGPRLGKLFF,TGTGCCAGCAGCTTAGACGGGCCACGTCTCGGCAAACTGTTTTTT
TRBV30,NA,TRBJ2-7,TRBD2,CAWSPLAGAHYEQYF,TGTGCCTGGAGCCCCCTAGCGGGAGCACACTACGAGCAGTACTTC
TRBV28,NA,TRBJ2-7,TRBD2,CASSLSLAGVGEQYF,TGTGCCAGCAGTTTGTCACTAGCGGGAGTGGGGGAGCAGTACTTC
TRBV6-2/TRBV6-3,many,TRBJ2-1,NA,CASRYGFSYNEQFF,TGTGCCAGCCGTTATGGGTTCTCCTACAATGAGCAGTTCTTC
TRBV7-2,few,TRBJ1-5,NA,CASSLRGSTSNQPQHF,TGTGCCAGCAGCTTAAGGGGCAGTACAAGCAATCAGCCCCAGCATTTT
TRBV6-2/TRBV6-3,few,TRBJ1-1,NA,CASSPFGGFRAFF,TGTGCCAGCAGCCCGTTCGGGGGGTTTAGAGCTTTCTTT
TRBV29-1,many,TRBJ1-1,TRBD1,CSVADRAASIEAFF,TGCAGCGTCGCGGACAGGGCGGCGAGTATTGAAGCTTTCTTT
TRBV6-2/TRBV6-3,NA,TRBJ1-6,NA,CASSYRGAGSPLHF,TGTGCCAGCAGTTACCGGGGGGCCGGATCACCCCTCCACTTT
TRBV5-1,few,TRBJ1-6,TRBD1,CASSLRDRSNSPLHF,TGCGCCAGCAGCCTTCGGGACAGGTCCAATTCACCCCTCCACTTT
TRBV7-6,NA,TRBJ2-1,NA,CASSLQSTYNEQFF,TGTGCCAGCAGCTTACAATCAACCTACAATGAGCAGTTCTTC
TRBV6-2/TRBV6-3,many,TRBJ1-5,NA,CASSYSTGAIDSNQPQHF,TGTGCCAGCAGTTACTCGACGGGGGCGATCGATAGCAATCAGCCCCAGCATTTT
TRBV12-3/TRBV12-4,many,TRBJ1-2,NA,CASSLGLEIGYTF,TGTGCCAGCAGTTTAGGGCTTGAAATCGGCTACACCTTC